Listed here is a single T cell receptor (beta chain). Its matching antigen is unknown. Assay: immunoSEQ multiplex PCR; the TCRdb copy retains only in-frame clones and omits some. The sample lists around 13,000 clones; 25% to 35% were seen once. The data derive from a study of radiation and T cells in renal cell carcinoma. Specified treatment: 15 Gy SBRT to primary tumor, nephrectomy 4 weeks later. Trimming took 3 bases from V and 2 from J, leaving 20 bases between them. Germline CDR1 reads LNHDA; CDR2 reads SQIVND (reference sequence). The CDR3 runs to 18 residues. Points from the study as a whole: Tumor samples were small regions of around 0.91 g.

The chain recombines TRBV19 with TRBJ1-5; unclear D gene. This receptor was identified in a man between 60 and 70 years old with renal cell carcinoma. This sample comprised tumor tissue, obtained from a patient whose treatment included radiotherapy and nephrectomy. The chain's CDR3 is CASSIDDVISGGNQPQHF. The CDR3 DNA reads TGTGCCAGTAGTATTGACGATGTAATTTCTGGGGGCAATCAGCCCCAGCATTTT.